This T cell receptor (beta chain) originates from a study of T cells in Graves' hyperthyroidism and ophthalmopathy (dated by TCRdb to the late 2010s). The study in broad terms: Peripheral blood was sampled at the time of initial diagnosis, prior to any treatment. After blood sampling, hyperthyroidism patients were treated with methimazole at a starting dose of 30 mg daily, and ophthalmopathy patients were treated with high-dose intravenous methylprednisolone. The roughly 100 discovery patients were divided at random into training and test sets in a 7:3 ratio. In roughly six Graves' hyperthyroidism patients, the study also compared T-cell repertoires from thyroid tissue with T-cell repertoires from blood. TCR V-J signatures able to tell the groups apart were searched for in a discovery cohort of 95 or so patients, of whom over 40 had Graves' ophthalmopathy and under 65 had stable Graves' hyperthyroidism. The paper describes TCR Vbeta CDR3 sequencing of fewer than 150 peripheral blood samples, made up of fewer than 50 ophthalmopathy patients, 70 to 80 hyperthyroidism patients and around 17 progressor patients. An independent validation cohort of around 19 hyperthyroidism patients and about 16 patients who later progressed to ophthalmopathy tested prospective prediction of ophthalmopathy.

In the ophthalmopathy patients, disease was moderately to severely active, with a Clinical Activity Score of 3 or more, a NOSPECS grade of 4 or more, and a duration of less than 3 months. Patients with uncontrolled infections, other autoimmune diseases, pregnancy or lactation were excluded. Diagnoses were established on the basis of clinical symptoms, serum thyroxine and TRAb, thyroid ultrasound, and orbital computed tomography. PBMCs were separated from roughly 10 ml of fresh peripheral blood using Ficoll-Paque density gradient centrifugation. Total RNA was extracted with Trizol reagent, and quality was checked on an Agilent 2100 Bioanalyzer. In this sample, this clonotype turned up many times. The target of this receptor is not known. No qualities accompany the bases; no much larger clone lies one base away. General findings and caveats noted by the study authors: No statistical method was used to set the sample size in advance, and investigators knew the group allocation. Most expanded thyroid clonotypes (frequency above 0.001) were also detected in blood, a finding suggesting that blood repertoires may reflect thyroid immune responses. A model built on a 13 V-J signature distinguished ophthalmopathy from stable hyperthyroidism, reaching 85% to 90% sensitivity and 81% to 83% specificity in cross-validation and 80%/75% in testing. During validation, the model predicted progression to ophthalmopathy a median of about 6.3 months ahead of onset, with approximately 71% sensitivity and around 73% specificity.

The TCR beta CDR3 regions were amplified from the RNA transcripts. For the first round of RT-PCR on the TCR CDR3, the HTBI primer set was used together with the Qiagen OneStep RT-PCR kit. Libraries were constructed in a second round of multiplex PCR, after which size selection and purification were performed. Sequencing of the libraries was done on an Illumina HiSeq2000 using paired-end 100 bp reads. Under the source paper's analysis protocol: SOAPnuke was used to process the raw data, with reads discarded if the reads contained adapters or uncalled bases, had a mean Phred below 15, or lacked an exact constant-primer or identifier match. COPE v1.2.5 was used to merge high-quality paired reads, and clonotypes were defined as unique nucleotide sequences. Clonotypes were aligned to IMGT TRBV, TRBD and TRBJ reference segments using MiTCR v1.1. Only V-J combinations with frequency above 0.0001, covering 99% to 99.2% of repertoires, were analysed. A TCS score was defined as the ratio of F50 (clonal expansion) to E x V (chaos), with BLOSUM62-based TCRdist applied between CDR3 peptides within each V-J. Welch's t-statistics and random forest reduced 500 to 550 V-J features to about 13, which were used in a naive Bayes classifier (R e1071). Through fastp at Q25 and MiXCR, TCRdb rebuilt clones from the public reads, retaining in-frame beta chains. Rows with a matching CDR3 protein are joined into one entry that keeps the most common DNA and genes. In this record, the V and J calls reflect TCRdb's handling and not the investigators' own analysis. The sample table records 400,000 or so distinct CDR3 sequences; about 14% of these occur just once. The leading ten clones occupy 15% to 20% of the sample.

The source material was blood. The sequence was obtained from a young woman with Graves' ophthalmopathy.

The CDR3 has the sequence CASSSDFDSRIAFF. The nucleotides are TGTGCCAGCAGTTCCGATTTCGACAGTCGAATAGCTTTCTTT. Recombination joined TRBV28 with TRBJ1-1; the D gene is perhaps TRBD1, from 5 matching bases. CDR1 and CDR2 are drawn from the germline V gene: MDHEN, SYDVKM. The CDR3 covers 14 residues, taking in both the cysteine and the phenylalanine. Only the CDR3 region is kept as DNA, spanning 42 bases read in frame from base 1. Deletion took 4 bases off V and 10 bases off J, with a span of 19 bases between the germline ends.